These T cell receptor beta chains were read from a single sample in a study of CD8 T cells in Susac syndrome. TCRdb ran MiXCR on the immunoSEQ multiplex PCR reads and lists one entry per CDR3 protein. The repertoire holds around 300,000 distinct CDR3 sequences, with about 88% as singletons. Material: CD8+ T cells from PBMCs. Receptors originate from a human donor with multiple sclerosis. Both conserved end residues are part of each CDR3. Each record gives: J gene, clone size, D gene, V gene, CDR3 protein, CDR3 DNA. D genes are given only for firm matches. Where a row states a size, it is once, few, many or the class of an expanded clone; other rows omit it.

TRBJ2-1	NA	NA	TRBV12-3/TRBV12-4	CASTPPRGYNNEQFF	TGTGCCAGCACCCCCCCGAGGGGCTACAACAATGAGCAGTTCTTC
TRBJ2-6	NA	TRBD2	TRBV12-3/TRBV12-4	CASSPTIIAGGMTSGANVLTF	TGTGCCAGCAGCCCGACAATTATAGCGGGGGGCATGACCTCTGGGGCCAACGTCCTGACTTTC
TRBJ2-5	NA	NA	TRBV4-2	CASSQEAGDKETQYF	TGTGCCAGCAGCCAAGAAGCAGGGGACAAAGAGACCCAGTACTTC
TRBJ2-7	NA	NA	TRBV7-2	CASSLLPGGTEIPYEQYF	TGTGCCAGCAGCCTCCTTCCGGGGGGGACAGAGATTCCCTACGAGCAGTACTTC
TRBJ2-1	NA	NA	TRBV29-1	CSVGGESSSYNEQFF	TGCAGCGTTGGAGGCGAATCTAGCTCCTACAATGAGCAGTTCTTC
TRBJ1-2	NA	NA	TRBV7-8	CASRPLTVNYGYTF	TGTGCCAGCAGACCTCTGACAGTTAACTATGGCTACACCTTC
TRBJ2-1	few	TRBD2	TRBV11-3	CASSGGLAKSYNEQFF	TGTGCCAGCAGCGGGGGACTAGCGAAGTCCTACAATGAGCAGTTCTTC
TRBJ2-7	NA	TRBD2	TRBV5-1	CASSFARLAGSSYEQYF	TGCGCCAGCAGCTTTGCCCGGCTAGCGGGGTCCTCATACGAGCAGTACTTC
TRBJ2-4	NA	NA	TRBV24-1	CATSETAEGTKNIQYF	TGTGCCACCAGTGAAACGGCTGAAGGGACCAAAAACATTCAGTACTTC
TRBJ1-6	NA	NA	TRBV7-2	CASSDSLGQYNSPLHF	TGTGCCAGCAGCGATAGCCTAGGACAGTATAATTCACCCCTCCACTTT
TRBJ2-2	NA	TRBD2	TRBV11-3	CASSLDRSSGEAANTGELFF	TGTGCCAGCAGCTTAGATAGGTCTAGCGGGGAGGCCGCGAACACCGGGGAGCTGTTTTTT
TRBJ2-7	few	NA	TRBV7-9	CASSLVAGHEQYF	TGTGCCAGCAGCTTAGTCGCGGGACACGAGCAGTACTTC
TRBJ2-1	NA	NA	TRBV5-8	CASSFRESDNEQFF	TGTGCCAGCAGCTTTAGGGAATCGGACAATGAGCAGTTCTTC
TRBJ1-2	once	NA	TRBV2	CASSDFGQLLYGYTF	TGTGCCAGCAGTGATTTTGGACAGCTTCTCTATGGCTACACCTTC
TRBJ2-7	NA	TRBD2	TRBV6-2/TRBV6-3	CASNGLAGTYEQYF	TGTGCCAGCAACGGACTAGCGGGTACCTACGAGCAGTACTTC
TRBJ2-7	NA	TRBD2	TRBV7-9	CASRNGLAESYEQYF	TGTGCCAGCAGAAATGGACTAGCGGAATCTTACGAGCAGTACTTC
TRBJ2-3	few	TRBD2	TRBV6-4	CASSDDGAGGADTQYF	TGTGCCAGCAGTGACGACGGGGCGGGAGGGGCAGATACGCAGTATTTT
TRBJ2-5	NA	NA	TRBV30	CAWNHVETQYF	TGTGCCTGGAATCACGTAGAGACCCAGTACTTC
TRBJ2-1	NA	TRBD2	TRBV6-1	CASQLTQTSGRHDNEQFF	TGTGCCAGCCAACTTACCCAGACTAGCGGGCGACATGACAATGAGCAGTTCTTC
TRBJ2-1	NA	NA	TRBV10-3	CAISVWASYNEQFF	TGTGCCATCTCGGTTTGGGCCTCCTACAATGAGCAGTTCTTC
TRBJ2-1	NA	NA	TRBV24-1	CATSDSLYNEQFF	TGTGCCACCAGTGATAGCCTTTACAATGAGCAGTTCTTC
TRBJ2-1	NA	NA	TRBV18	CASSPGSGNEQFF	TGTGCCAGCTCACCCGGTAGCGGCAATGAGCAGTTCTTC
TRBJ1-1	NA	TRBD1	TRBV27	CASTPGQSNTEAFF	TGTGCCAGCACCCCGGGACAGTCGAACACTGAAGCTTTCTTT
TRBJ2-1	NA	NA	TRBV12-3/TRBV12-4	CASSSGPREAFF	TGTGCCAGCAGTTCGGGACCGAGGGAAGCGTTCTTC
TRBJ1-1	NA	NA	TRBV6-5	CASSPGRYTEAFF	TGTGCCAGCAGCCCCGGACGCTACACTGAAGCTTTCTTT
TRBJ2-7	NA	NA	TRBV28	CASRIQGRDEQYF	TGTGCCAGCAGAATACAGGGCCGCGACGAGCAGTACTTC